The 2 T cell receptor beta chains given below trace back to one sample, sequenced in a study of T cell changes during pregnancy in multiple sclerosis. The assay was immunoSEQ multiplex PCR, and TCRdb's table has in-frame clones only and misses some. The table shows around 60,000 clones, with about 89% occurring only once. Sequenced material: CD4+ T cells from peripheral blood mononuclear cells, taken after pregnancy. Source of these receptors: a female donor in good health, enrolled as a control in a pregnancy study.

With respect to this clone: Other DNA variants within this sample encode the same CDR3. The rearrangement uses TRBV2 and TRBJ2-1, with 8 bases that match TRBD1. This CDR3 region has 15 residues. V gave up 4 bases and J gave up 0 bases; unmatched junction bases: 2. CDR1 SNHLY and CDR2 FYNNEI come from the germline V gene. Here the CDR3 reads CASSADRGSYNEQFF. The CDR3 DNA is TGTGCCAGCAGTGCCGACAGGGGCTCCTACAATGAGCAGTTCTTC.

The chain carries TRBV5-4 and TRBJ1-2, with 8 bases matching TRBD1. Looked up from germline, CDR1 is SGHNT and CDR2 is YYREEE (reference sequence). This CDR3 has 16 amino acids. Unmatched junction bases numbered 9, after V lost 2 bases and J lost 3 bases. This chain's CDR3 is CASSFSGGAYDYGYTF. CDR3 nucleotides: TGTGCCAGCAGCTTTTCAGGGGGCGCTTACGACTATGGCTACACCTTC.